The sequence of this T cell receptor (beta chain) was determined in a study of T-cell reconstitution after alpha-beta-depleted transplantation in children. Notes on the study in general: Where some patients showed high TCRbeta diversity at day 60, it came from recipient T cells and thymic progenitors that had survived. After transplant, at about two months, alpha-beta T cells were reportedly derived from several hundred expanded graft clones.

Unique molecular identifiers featured in how the TCRbeta library was prepared. Using its own MiXCR run on the PCR reads, TCRdb lists one record per CDR3 protein. There are 800,000 to 1,000,000 distinct CDR3 sequences in the sample; roughly 29% occur only once, and roughly 28% lies in the top ten. Germline-derived CDR1 and CDR2 are LNHDA and SQIVND (reference sequence). V was cut by 7 bases and J by 10 bases, with 11 bases left in between. The CDR3 contains 12 residues. On this clonotype: Its antigen is unknown.

The origin of this receptor is a boy younger than two who had a stem cell transplant for SCID, so the T cells may come from the graft donor. This sample comprised PBMCs, mostly from graft donor cells, obtained 360 days after TCRalphabeta/CD19-depleted stem cell transplant. V is TRBV19 and J is TRBJ1-6; no definite D call. This CDR3 reads CASNKNSSPLHF. CDR3 sequence (DNA): TGTGCCAGTAACAAGAACTCATCACCCCTCCACTTT.